The 30 T cell receptor beta chains given below trace back to one sample, sequenced in a study of cytomegalovirus exposure and HLA in healthy donors. The PCR ran on 60 Vbeta and 13 Jbeta primers. TCRdb's table, derived via immunoSEQ multiplex PCR, lists solely in-frame clones and lacks some. The sample records 120,000 or so clones, roughly 75% being singletons. Sequencing was carried out using PBMCs. These receptors all stem from a female donor in good health and CMV-seronegative.

V usage is TRBV5-1 and J usage is TRBJ2-2; 7 positions agree with TRBD1. V shed 9 bases, J shed 7 bases, and the junction held 12 bases outside the gene matches. The CDR3 contains 14 residues. CDR1 and CDR2 from the germline V gene are SGHRS and YFSETQ. CDR3: CATRRGGRDGELFF. The CDR3 DNA is TGCGCCACCCGACGAGGGGGCCGTGACGGGGAGCTGTTTTTT.

V and J are TRBV5-1 and TRBJ1-1; 10 positions agree with TRBD1. V trimming: 3 bases; J trimming: 7 bases; junction bases outside the gene matches: 6. CDR1 is SGHRS and CDR2 is YFSETQ in the germline V gene. The CDR3 length is 14 residues. The CDR3 reads CASSWTGTGDEAFF. The DNA of the CDR3 is TGCGCCAGCAGCTGGACCGGGACAGGGGATGAAGCTTTCTTT.

This clone showed up just once. The gene calls are TRBV15 and TRBJ1-1, with a weak D call TRBD1 (6 bases). The CDR3 sequence is 13 residues long. The germline CDR1 and CDR2 sequences are LNHNV and YYDKDF (reference sequence). With 3 bases removed from V and 10 bases from J, the gap between germline ends came to 15 bases. The CDR3 protein is CATSSGQSRGAFF. The CDR3 nucleotides are TGTGCCACCAGCAGCGGACAGTCACGGGGAGCTTTCTTT.

This chain connects TRBV7-9 to TRBJ2-1, with TRBD1 as a possible D gene (7 bases). V dropped 0 bases and J dropped 6 bases, with 15 bases sitting between them. This CDR3 region has 16 residues. CDR1 and CDR2 from the germline V gene are SEHNR and FQNEAQ (reference sequence). The CDR3 sequence is CASSLAGSQGGNEQFF. The CDR3 DNA sequence: TGTGCCAGCAGCTTAGCGGGAAGCCAGGGGGGCAATGAGCAGTTCTTC.

The chain carries TRBV18 and TRBJ1-1; 9 bases align to TRBD1. Trimming took 1 base from V and 2 from J; bases not matched to a gene: 11. The CDR3 is made up of 18 amino acids. Germline V lookup: CDR1 KGHSH, CDR2 LQKENI. This CDR3 reads CASSPRFYGTGSNTEAFF. The DNA of the CDR3 is TGTGCCAGCTCACCACGTTTCTACGGGACAGGGTCCAACACTGAAGCTTTCTTT.

A remark on this clone: Relative to the germline gene, one junction end is altered; a read error may explain this. The genes are TRBV7-7 and TRBJ2-2, with D maybe TRBD1 (5 bases). This CDR3 contains 12 residues. The germline V gene encodes CDR1 SSHAT and CDR2 FNYEAQ (reference sequence). DNA of the CDR3: TGTGCTAGCAGCTCAGGGACCGGGGAGCTGTTTTTT. This translates into CASSSGTGELFF.

With respect to this clone: The junction departs from the called germline gene at one end, perhaps through a read error. V usage is TRBV5-1 and J usage is TRBJ2-7, with D possibly TRBD2 on 5 matching bases. The germline gives CDR1 SGHRS, CDR2 YFSETQ. The CDR3 loop spans 16 amino acids. The DNA for the CDR3 is TGCGCCAGCAGCTATGCCGCCACAGTAGGGCTTAGCGAGCAGTACTTT. The encoded protein is CASSYAATVGLSEQYF.

The chain links TRBV2 to TRBJ1-4; 7 nucleotides line up with TRBD1. CDR1 and CDR2 from the germline V gene are SNHLY and FYNNEI. The CDR3 is 15 amino acids. The V gene end was trimmed by 4 bases and the J gene end by 7 bases; junction bases not matched to a gene: 9. DNA of the CDR3: TGTGCCAGCAGTGGACCTACAGGGGTGGTTGAAAAACTGTTTTTT. It translates to CASSGPTGVVEKLFF.

This clone has a single count. The junction and the germline gene differ at one end; a read error may be behind it. The V call is TRBV7-9, the J call TRBJ2-5, with TRBD1 matching 8 bases. Germline V gene data show CDR1 as SEHNR and CDR2 as FQNEAQ (reference sequence). The CDR3 is 15 amino acids. The CDR3 sequence: CSSSSARGRGETQYF. CDR3 DNA: TGTTCCAGCAGCTCAGCCAGGGGGCGCGGGGAGACCCAGTACTTC.

The V and J genes are TRBV4-1 and TRBJ2-5; possible D gene TRBD1, 6 bases. The J call may be in error: the DNA end matches TRBJ2-7 better. The germline V gene has CDR1 MGHRA and CDR2 YSYEKL. The CDR3 runs to 14 residues. The CDR3 nucleotides read TGCGCCAGCAGCCGAGGGGCAGGGACAAACGAGCAGTACTTC. Translated: CASSRGAGTNEQYF.

This clone has just one count. V gene TRBV6-1 combines with J gene TRBJ1-1; D is perhaps TRBD1 (5 bases). The CDR3 has 12 amino acids. Trimming removed 7 bases at V and 4 bases at J, with 10 bases between. CDR1 and CDR2 (germline): MNHNS, SASEGT. The CDR3 loop is CASIVGGTEAFF. DNA for the CDR3: TGTGCCAGCATAGTGGGGGGCACTGAAGCTTTCTTT.

This clone was seen a few times. V and J are TRBV9 and TRBJ2-5; 8 positions agree with TRBD1. Looked up from germline, CDR1 is SGDLS and CDR2 is YYNGEE. This CDR3 contains 15 residues. Trimming took 0 bases from V and 0 from J; bases not matched to a gene: 1. CDR3 in amino acids: CASSVDRGYQETQYF. DNA of the CDR3: TGTGCCAGCAGCGTAGACAGGGGGTACCAAGAGACCCAGTACTTC.

The V and J genes are TRBV15 and TRBJ2-7; 7 nucleotides align to TRBD1. After removal of 6 bases from V and 3 bases from J, the junction contained 5 bases not matched to a gene. This CDR3 is built from 13 residues. Germline V CDR1 and CDR2: LNHNV, YYDKDF (reference sequence). The CDR3 DNA reads TGTGCCACCAGGCCTACAGGGGTCTACGAGCAGTACTTC. This sequence encodes CATRPTGVYEQYF.

This clone was seen a few times. This chain links TRBV7-9 with TRBJ2-2; TRBD2 matches 8 bases. This CDR3 contains 15 residues. Germline V gene lookup returns CDR1 SEHNR and CDR2 FQNEAQ (reference sequence). Losses at the gene ends were 5 bases for V and 5 bases for J; bases not matched to a gene: 7. The chain's CDR3 is CASSGAGVPTGELFF. The CDR3 DNA reads as TGTGCCAGCAGCGGAGCGGGAGTCCCGACCGGGGAGCTGTTTTTT. Complete variable domain (other parts from reference TRBV7-9 and TRBJ2-2): DTGVSQNPRHKITKRGQNVTFRCDPISEHNRLYWYRQTLGQGPEFLTYFQNEAQLEKSRLLSDRFSAERPKGSFSTLEIQRTEQGDSAMYLCASSGAGVPTGELFFGEGSRLTVL.

The CDR3 DNA sequence: TGTGCCAGCTCATCCCAAACAGCATACAATGAGCAGTTCTTC. Its translation: CASSSQTAYNEQFF. V is TRBV18 and J is TRBJ2-1; D unresolved. Per the germline V gene, CDR1 is KGHSH and CDR2 is LQKENI. The length of the CDR3 is 14 residues. Trimming removed 5 bases from V and 4 bases from J, with 12 bases in between.

The chain carries TRBV9 and TRBJ1-2; 10 bases fit TRBD1. There are 14 residues in the CDR3. V dropped 4 bases and J dropped 2; count of bases not matched to a gene: 2. Germline V gene lookup returns CDR1 SGDLS and CDR2 YYNGEE. CDR3 bases: TGTGCCAGCAGCACGGGACAGGGGAACTATGGCTACACCTTC. Protein product: CASSTGQGNYGYTF.

V gene TRBV6-1 combines with J gene TRBJ1-1, with 7 bases that match TRBD1. The CDR3 has 13 amino acids. V was clipped by 8 bases and J by 1 base; unmatched bases: 4. Germline CDR1 and CDR2: MNHNS and SASEGT. CDR3 region: CASQGVENTEAFF. In nucleotides, the CDR3 is TGTGCCAGCCAGGGGGTGGAGAACACTGAAGCTTTCTTT.

In DNA, the CDR3 is TGTGCCAGCAGTTATGGACAGGGCTTCTACGAGCAGTACTTC. This encodes CASSYGQGFYEQYF. The J gene is TRBJ2-7, the V gene TRBV5-8; TRBD1 matches at 8 bases. Unmatched junction bases numbered 7, after V lost 5 bases and J lost 3 bases. This CDR3 has 14 residues. Germline values: CDR1 SGHTS, CDR2 YDEGEE.

V gene TRBV19 combines with J gene TRBJ2-6, with D unresolved. Trimming took 1 base from V and 4 from J, leaving 20 bases between them. The V gene's germline CDR1 is LNHDA and CDR2 SQIVND (reference sequence). The CDR3 has 19 amino acids. CDR3 residues: CASSIVVWVARLGANVLTF. The CDR3 DNA follows: TGTGCCAGTAGTATAGTTGTATGGGTAGCCCGTTTGGGGGCCAACGTCCTGACTTTC. The full variable domain, rest sourced from reference TRBV19 and TRBJ2-6, is DGGITQSPKYLFRKEGQNVTLSCEQNLNHDAMYWYRQDPGQGLRLIYYSQIVNDFQKGDIAEGYSVSREKKESFPLTVTSAQKNPTAFYLCASSIVVWVARLGANVLTFGAGSRLTVL.

CDR3 sequence (DNA): TGTGCCATCAGAGACTTAGACGGTTGGCAACTATATAGCAATCAGCCCCAGCATTTT. This encodes CAIRDLDGWQLYSNQPQHF. V usage is TRBV10-3 and J usage is TRBJ1-5; D remains unclear. Trimming pared 6 bases from V and 0 bases from J, leaving 24 bases between. Germline V lookup: CDR1 ENHRY, CDR2 SYGVKD. The CDR3 is 19 residues long.

This clone has more than one count but fewer than ten. This rearrangement joins TRBV7-9 to TRBJ2-2; D is undetermined. Germline V gene data show CDR1 as SEHNR and CDR2 as FQNEAQ (reference sequence). The V end was cut by 3 bases, the J end by 7 bases, with 3 bases between. This CDR3 contains 11 residues. CDR3 residues: CASSFLGELFF. CDR3 bases: TGTGCCAGCAGCTTTCTCGGGGAGCTGTTTTTT.

V is TRBV4-1 and J is TRBJ2-1, with 12 positions matching TRBD2. V trimming: 3 bases; J trimming: 8 bases; junction bases outside the gene matches: 14. The CDR3 has 18 residues. Germline CDR1 is MGHRA and CDR2 is YSYEKL. The CDR3 DNA reads as TGCGCCAGCAGCCAGACCGCCTCCCTAGCGGGAGGGGAGGATGAGCAGTTCTTC. Translation gives CASSQTASLAGGEDEQFF.

This clone was observed a few times. The chain uses TRBV30 and TRBJ1-2; 7 nucleotides match TRBD1. The V segment lost 4 bases and the J segment 0 bases; nucleotides outside the gene matches: 14. Germline lookup yields CDR1 GTSNPN and CDR2 SVGIG (reference sequence). The CDR3 totals 17 residues. The CDR3, as DNA: TGTGCCTGGACCCCACCACCCACAGGGGTGCCTAACTATGGCTACACCTTC. It is translated as CAWTPPPTGVPNYGYTF.

The chain couples TRBV6-1 to TRBJ2-7; 11 positions match TRBD2. Germline lookup yields CDR1 MNHNS and CDR2 SASEGT. The CDR3 is made up of 16 amino acids. The J segment lost 1 base and the V segment lost 4 bases, leaving 6 bases of the junction unmatched. The CDR3 region is CASSAMTSGTSYEQYF. In DNA form, the CDR3 reads TGTGCCAGCAGTGCCATGACTAGCGGGACTTCCTACGAGCAGTACTTC.

V is TRBV6-5 and J is TRBJ2-5; 9 bases are shared with TRBD1. The V gene end was trimmed by 6 bases and the J gene end by 2 bases; junction bases not matched to a gene: 4. CDR3 length: 14 amino acids. Germline values: CDR1 MNHEY, CDR2 SVGAGI. The CDR3 spells CASSMDRGQETQYF. The CDR3 DNA reads as TGTGCCAGCAGCATGGACAGGGGACAAGAGACCCAGTACTTC.

Here the CDR3 DNA reads TGTGCCAGCGGAGACTACGAGCAGTACTTC. Its protein product is CASGDYEQYF. This chain connects TRBV6-5 to TRBJ2-5; D remains ambiguous. The J call is uncertain, as TRBJ2-7 better fits the DNA end. This CDR3 has 10 amino acids. Germline-derived CDR1 and CDR2 are MNHEY and SVGAGI.

The rearrangement joins TRBV5-4 to TRBJ2-3; 9 positions agree with TRBD1. V gave up 4 bases and J gave up 1 base; unmatched junction bases: 4. Germline CDR1 is SGHNT and CDR2 is YYREEE (reference sequence). This CDR3 region has 15 residues. The CDR3 is CASSPRTGGTDTQYF. The CDR3 DNA follows: TGTGCCAGCAGCCCCCGGACAGGGGGCACAGATACGCAGTATTTT.

The rearrangement uses TRBV6-1 and TRBJ1-5; TRBD1 agrees at 7 bases. V was pared by 3 bases and J by 3 bases, with 8 bases of the junction left unmatched. Germline V gene sequence: CDR1 MNHNS, CDR2 SASEGT. The CDR3 is 16 amino acids. CDR3 bases: TGTGCCAGCAGTGAGATAGGGGGCTATGACAATCAGCCCCAGCATTTT. Amino acids: CASSEIGGYDNQPQHF.

This chain joins TRBV27 and TRBJ2-7; D remains ambiguous. The CDR3 sequence is 14 residues long. The germline CDR1 and CDR2 sequences are MNHEY and SMNVEV (reference sequence). Trimming took 3 bases from V and 3 from J, leaving 12 bases between them. CDR3 DNA: TGTGCCAGCAGTTTTTCGGGTTTAAACTACGAGCAGTACTTC. Protein: CASSFSGLNYEQYF.

This rearrangement joins TRBV11-2 to TRBJ2-3; 10 positions match TRBD2. The J segment lost 2 bases and the V segment lost 5 bases, leaving 10 bases of the junction unmatched. The CDR3 runs 17 residues. Germline loops: CDR1 SGHAT, CDR2 FQNNGV. CDR3 in DNA: TGTGCCAGCAGCCCCCCCCCTAGCGGGAGATACACAGATACGCAGTATTTT. It translates to CASSPPPSGRYTDTQYF.